What follows describes a single T cell receptor beta chain. This sample was included in a study of cytomegalovirus exposure and HLA in healthy donors. It was with 60 Vbeta and 13 Jbeta primers that the PCR ran. In the study's own analysis: A later analysis counted about 80 million unique TCR beta chains, some 12 million shared. Using immunoSEQ multiplex PCR, the repertoire was profiled, and TCRdb retains in-frame clones only, with some absent. From that table come the V and J calls and clone size; the DNA was used to work out D and trimming. The sample records 100,000 or so clones, under 85% being singletons. The donors comprised healthy bone marrow donors. The CDR3 runs to 14 residues. In germline, CDR1 is SGDLS, CDR2 YYNGEE. V dropped 0 bases and J dropped 5 bases, with 11 bases sitting between them.

This chain uses TRBV9 with TRBJ1-1; TRBD1 might be the D (6 bases). The source of this sequence is a woman aged 40 to 55 in good health and CMV-seropositive. Sequences were obtained from PBMCs. This CDR3 is CASSVVGAGTEAFF. The CDR3 DNA reads TGTGCCAGCAGCGTAGTGGGGGCTGGAACTGAAGCTTTCTTT.